The entry that follows covers one T cell receptor beta chain sequence. Unique molecular identifiers tagged the TCRbeta library. TCRdb re-analysed the PCR reads in MiXCR, keeping a single row per CDR3 protein. This repertoire shows some 280,000 distinct CDR3 sequences, more than 9% found once; its top ten account for around 9.1%. The sample belongs to a study of T-cell reconstitution after alpha-beta-depleted transplantation in children. CDR1 is SEHNR and CDR2 is FQNEAQ in the germline V gene (reference sequence). The CDR3 consists of 16 residues. The junction had 9 bases not matched to a gene; V was cut back by 5 bases and J by 3 bases.

This specimen consisted of PBMCs from the stem cell graft donor, obtained from the stem cell graft. The V and J genes are TRBV7-9 and TRBJ2-5, with TRBD1 identical over 10 bases. The clonotype comes from a human donor who donated a stem cell graft to a child with SCID. The CDR3 nucleotides read TGTGCCAGCAGCCAGATCTCGGACAGGGGGAAAGAGACCCAGTACTTC. Its protein product is CASSQISDRGKETQYF.